This T cell receptor beta chain was sequenced in a study of cytomegalovirus exposure and HLA in healthy donors. The V end was cut by 9 bases, the J end by 4 bases, with 21 bases between. CDR1 and CDR2 from the germline V gene are SGHVS and FNYEAQ. The length of the CDR3 is 15 residues. The study ran its PCR with 60 Vbeta and 13 Jbeta primers. Generated by immunoSEQ multiplex PCR, the TCRdb table keeps only in-frame clones and is missing some. Here the sample spans approximately 150,000 clones, roughly 73% being singletons. Study observations and caveats: One cluster of highly shared sequence variants probably arose as a sequencing artifact. The study put 150 to 200 TCR beta chains on its list as cytomegalovirus-associated. Per a later analysis, about 17,000 TCR beta sequences showed association with HLA alleles at 0.05 false discovery rate.

Concerning this clone itself: Its antigen is as yet unknown.

V gene TRBV7-6 combines with J gene TRBJ1-2; D is undetermined. The receptor's source is a female donor in good health and CMV-seronegative. The sequencing sample was made of PBMCs. The CDR3 sequence: CARIFTTGSLYGYTF. CDR3 DNA sequence: TGTGCCAGGATATTCACCACGGGAAGTCTCTATGGCTACACCTTC.